This is a list of T cell receptor beta chains from one sample in a study of brain T cells in children with intractable seizures. Sequencing used immunoSEQ multiplex PCR; TCRdb keeps in-frame clones, though not all of them. The data show 7,500 to 9,000 clones, 69% seen once. Material: resected brain tissue, obtained at surgery. The receptors come from a girl aged 2-10 years with tuberous sclerosis and intractable seizures. Each CDR3 is given with its conserved first and last residue. The D gene is left open where the match is weak. Size values are once, few and many counts, or a class for expanded clones, and some rows have none.

>TRBV27|TRBD1|.|TRBJ1-2
TGTGCCAGCACCCCTACTTGGACAGGGGATGACTATGGCTACACCTTC
CASTPTWTGDDYGYTF
>TRBV29-1|TRBD1|.|TRBJ2-7
TGCAGCGTTGCCCCGACCGGGACAGGGTCATCCGAGCAGTACTTC
CSVAPTGTGSSEQYF
>TRBV27|.|.|TRBJ1-1
TGTGCCAGCAGTGCACAGGGCTCGAACACTGAAGCTTTCTTT
CASSAQGSNTEAFF
>TRBV11-2|.|few|TRBJ1-1
TGTGCCAGCAGCTTATCTAGGACCACTGAAGCTTTCTTT
CASSLSRTTEAFF
>TRBV4-2|.|.|TRBJ2-2
TGTGCCAGCAGCCATCTGGGGGGGGCCGGGAACACCGGGGAGCTGTTTTTT
CASSHLGGAGNTGELFF
>TRBV6-5|.|.|TRBJ1-1
TGTGCCAGCAGTCCTCGCACTGAAGCTTTCTTT
CASSPRTEAFF
>TRBV25-1|.|.|TRBJ2-5
TGTGCCAGCAGTGAAGGGGGCAGGGGGAGGGTAGAGACCCAGTACTTC
CASSEGGRGRVETQYF
>TRBV14|.|.|TRBJ2-3
TGTGCCAGCAGCCAAGTCCTCGGGAGTAGCACAGATACGCAGTATTTT
CASSQVLGSSTDTQYF
>TRBV4-1|.|.|TRBJ1-4
TGCGCCAGCAGCCAAGACGAGGTAGAGAGTGAAAAACTGTTTTTT
CASSQDEVESEKLFF
>TRBV6-6|.|few|TRBJ2-3
TGTGCCAGCAGTTGGACCTCCCAGGGAGATACGCAGTATTTT
CASSWTSQGDTQYF
>TRBV5-1|TRBD1|.|TRBJ1-3
TGCGCCAGCAGCTTGTCCGGGACAGCACTCTCTGGAAACACCATATATTTT
CASSLSGTALSGNTIYF
>TRBV6-5|.|.|TRBJ2-1
TGTGCCAGCAGTTACCTAACAGGAGCGAATGAGCAGTTCTTC
CASSYLTGANEQFF
>TRBV6-4|.|.|TRBJ2-7
TGTGCCAGCAGTGAAGGTCAGGGCAAGCAGTACTTC
CASSEGQGKQYF
>TRBV12-5|TRBD1|once|TRBJ1-1
TGTGCTAGTGGTTTGCCGGACAGGGCCATCGCACTGAGTCTAGCTTTCTTT
CASGLPDRAIALSLAFF
>TRBV2|.|.|TRBJ2-3
TGTGCCACCGACCGCATCTTCACCGGCACAGATACGCAGTATTTT
CATDRIFTGTDTQYF
>TRBV5-1|.|.|TRBJ1-2
TGCGCCAGCAGCTTTGGGGGGGACTATGGCTACACCTTC
CASSFGGDYGYTF
>TRBV9|.|.|TRBJ2-2
TGTGCCAGCAGCGCCCTCCTCACCGGGGAGCTGTTTTTT
CASSALLTGELFF
>TRBV24-1|TRBD2|.|TRBJ2-1
TGTGCCACCAGTGACCCGAGCGGGGGGGCGTTCAATGAGCAGTTCTTC
CATSDPSGGAFNEQFF
>TRBV14|.|.|TRBJ1-6
TGTGCCAGCAGCCAACACAGACAGAATTCACCCCTCCACTTT
CASSQHRQNSPLHF
>TRBV3-1/TRBV3-2|.|.|TRBJ1-3
TGTGCCAGCAGCCAAGATGTCCTTGCAGGGTCGGGAAACACCATATATTTT
CASSQDVLAGSGNTIYF
>TRBV6-2/TRBV6-3|TRBD1|few|TRBJ1-3
TGTGCCAGCAGTTCCCGGCCAGGGGGCAGAAACACCATATATTTT
CASSSRPGGRNTIYF
>TRBV6-5|.|.|TRBJ1-6
TGTGCCAGCAGCAACAGGGTTGATTCACCCCTCCACTTT
CASSNRVDSPLHF
>TRBV4-2|TRBD2|.|TRBJ2-3
TGTGCCAGCAGCCAAGGGCTAGCGGGGGCAGATACGCAGTATTTT
CASSQGLAGADTQYF
>TRBV18|TRBD1|.|TRBJ1-6
TGTGTCAGCTCATCGGGGACAGCTAATTCACCCCTCCACTTT
CVSSSGTANSPLHF
>TRBV4-1|TRBD2|.|TRBJ2-2
TGCGCCAGCAGCCCGCCCCCGGGACTAGCGGGGGGGACGAACACCGGGGAGCTGTTTTTT
CASSPPPGLAGGTNTGELFF
>TRBV9|.|medium-sized|TRBJ2-7
TGTGCCAGCAGCGACGGAGGGGGGGGCAACATCTACGAGCAGTACTTC
CASSDGGGGNIYEQYF